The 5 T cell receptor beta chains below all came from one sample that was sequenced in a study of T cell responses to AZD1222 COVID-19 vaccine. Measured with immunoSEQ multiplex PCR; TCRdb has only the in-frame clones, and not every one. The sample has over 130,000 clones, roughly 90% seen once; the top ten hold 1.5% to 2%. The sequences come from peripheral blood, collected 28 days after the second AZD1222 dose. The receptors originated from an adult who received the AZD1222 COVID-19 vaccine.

This CDR3 reads CASSERVGAYNSPLHF. In nucleotides, the CDR3 is TGTGCCAGCAGCGAGCGTGTAGGCGCGTATAATTCACCCCTCCACTTT. The chain is built from TRBV7-2 and TRBJ1-6; D ambiguous. V lost 5 bases to trimming and J lost 4 bases, with 15 bases between them. The CDR3 is 16 residues long. In germline, CDR1 is SGHTA, CDR2 FQGNSA. Using reference TRBV7-2 and TRBJ1-6 for the parts outside the CDR3, the full variable domain is GAGVSQSPSNKVTEKGKDVELRCDPISGHTALYWYRQSLGQGLEFLIYFQGNSAPDKSGLPSDRFSAERTGGSVSTLTIQRTQQEDSAVYLCASSERVGAYNSPLHFGNGTRLTVT.

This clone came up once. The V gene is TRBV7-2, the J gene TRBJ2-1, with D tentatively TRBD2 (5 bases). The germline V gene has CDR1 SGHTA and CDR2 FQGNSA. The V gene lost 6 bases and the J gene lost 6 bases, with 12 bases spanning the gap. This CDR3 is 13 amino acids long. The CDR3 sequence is CASRLRVGNEQFF. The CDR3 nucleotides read TGTGCCAGCAGATTGAGGGTTGGCAATGAGCAGTTCTTC. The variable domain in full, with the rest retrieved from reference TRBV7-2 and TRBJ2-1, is GAGVSQSPSNKVTEKGKDVELRCDPISGHTALYWYRQSLGQGLEFLIYFQGNSAPDKSGLPSDRFSAERTGGSVSTLTIQRTQQEDSAVYLCASRLRVGNEQFFGPGTRLTVL.

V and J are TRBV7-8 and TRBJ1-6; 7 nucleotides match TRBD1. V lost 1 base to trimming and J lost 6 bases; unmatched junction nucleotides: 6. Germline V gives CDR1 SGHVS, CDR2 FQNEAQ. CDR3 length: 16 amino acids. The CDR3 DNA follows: TGTGCCAGCAGCTTAGGACGCGGACAGGCTAATTCACCCCTCCACTTT. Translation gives CASSLGRGQANSPLHF.

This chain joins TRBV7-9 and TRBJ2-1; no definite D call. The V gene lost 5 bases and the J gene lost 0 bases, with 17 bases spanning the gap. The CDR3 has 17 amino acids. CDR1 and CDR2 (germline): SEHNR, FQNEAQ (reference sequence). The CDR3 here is CASSVTPHSSSYNEQFF. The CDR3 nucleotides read TGTGCCAGCAGCGTCACCCCTCACAGTAGCTCCTACAATGAGCAGTTCTTC.

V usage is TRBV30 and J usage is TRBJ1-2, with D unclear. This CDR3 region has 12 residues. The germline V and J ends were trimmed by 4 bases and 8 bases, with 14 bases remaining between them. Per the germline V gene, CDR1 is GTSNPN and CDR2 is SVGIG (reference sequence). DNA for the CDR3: TGTGCCTGGATCCCCCTATTGAGCGGCTACACCTTC. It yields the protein CAWIPLLSGYTF.